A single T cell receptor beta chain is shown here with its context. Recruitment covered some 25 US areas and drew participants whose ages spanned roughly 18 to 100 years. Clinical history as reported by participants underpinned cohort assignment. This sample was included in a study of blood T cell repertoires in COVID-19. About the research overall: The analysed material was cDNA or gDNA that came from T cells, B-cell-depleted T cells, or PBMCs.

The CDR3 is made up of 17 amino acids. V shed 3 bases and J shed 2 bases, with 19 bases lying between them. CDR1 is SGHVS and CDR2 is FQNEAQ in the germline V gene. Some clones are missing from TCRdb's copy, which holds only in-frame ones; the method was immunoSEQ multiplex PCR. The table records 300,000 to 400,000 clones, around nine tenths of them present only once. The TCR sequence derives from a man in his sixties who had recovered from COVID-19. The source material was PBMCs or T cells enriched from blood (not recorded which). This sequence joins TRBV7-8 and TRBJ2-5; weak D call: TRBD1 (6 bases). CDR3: CASSFPRTGMEQETQYF. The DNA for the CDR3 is TGTGCCAGCAGCTTCCCCAGAACAGGGATGGAACAAGAGACCCAGTACTTC.